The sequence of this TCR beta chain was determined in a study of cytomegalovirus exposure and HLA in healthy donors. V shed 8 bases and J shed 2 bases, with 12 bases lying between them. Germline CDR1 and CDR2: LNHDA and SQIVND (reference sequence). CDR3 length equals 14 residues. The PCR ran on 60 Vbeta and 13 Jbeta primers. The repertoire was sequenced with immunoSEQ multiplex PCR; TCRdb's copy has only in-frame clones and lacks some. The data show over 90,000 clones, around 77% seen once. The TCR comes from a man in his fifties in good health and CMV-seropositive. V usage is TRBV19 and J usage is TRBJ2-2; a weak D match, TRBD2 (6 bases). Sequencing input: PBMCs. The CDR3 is CASGRAGNTGELFF. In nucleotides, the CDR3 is TGTGCCAGTGGTAGGGCGGGAAACACCGGGGAGCTGTTTTTT.